These 12 T cell receptor beta chains originate from one sample sequenced in a study of neurological immune-mediated disorders. From the 5' RACE reads, TCRdb called clonotypes with MiXCR, one entry per CDR3 protein. The table shows under 90,000 distinct CDR3 sequences, with roughly 9.9% occurring only once. The sequenced sample consisted of PBMCs. The receptors originated from a man in his forties or fifties in good health.

This clonotype has a count of ten or more. This chain connects TRBV5-4 to TRBJ2-3, with D possibly TRBD1 on 5 matching bases. Trimming cost V 4 bases and J 4 bases, with 16 bases left between them. Germline-derived CDR1 and CDR2 are SGHNT and YYREEE (reference sequence). The CDR3 spans 15 residues. CDR3: CASSDPTLTADTQYF. The DNA for the CDR3 is TGTGCCAGCAGCGACCCGACCTTGACAGCAGATACGCAGTATTTT. Looking up the rest from reference TRBV5-4 and TRBJ2-3 gives the full variable domain: ETGVTQSPTHLIKTRGQQVTLRCSSQSGHNTVSWYQQALGQGPQFIFQYYREEENGRGNFPPRFSGLQFPNYSSELNVNALELDDSALYLCASSDPTLTADTQYFGPGTRLTVL.

There are many counts of this clonotype. The chain has TRBV9 and TRBJ2-2; D perhaps matches TRBD1 (6 bases). Germline V gene data show CDR1 as SGDLS and CDR2 as YYNGEE. The CDR3 has 16 residues. V was pared by 0 bases and J by 6 bases, with 15 bases between. CDR3 in DNA: TGTGCCAGCAGCGTAGAGGAGCAGGGGTGGCCCGGGGAGCTGTTTTTT. This sequence encodes CASSVEEQGWPGELFF. The full variable domain, completed using reference TRBV9 and TRBJ2-2, is DSGVTQTPKHLITATGQRVTLRCSPRSGDLSVYWYQQSLDQGLQFLIQYYNGEERAKGNILERFSAQQFPDLHSELNLSSLELGDSALYFCASSVEEQGWPGELFFGEGSRLTVL.

This clonotype showed up many times. The V and J genes are TRBV5-1 and TRBJ2-3; 8 bases line up with TRBD1. Germline CDR1 is SGHRS and CDR2 is YFSETQ. There are 14 residues in the CDR3. Trimming removed 0 bases from V and 5 bases from J; junction bases left unmatched: 2. CDR3 sequence: CASSLGQGIDTQYF. CDR3 coding DNA: TGCGCCAGCAGCTTGGGACAGGGGATAGATACGCAGTATTTT.

This clonotype was observed a handful of times. The chain combines TRBV5-6 with TRBJ2-3; D possibly corresponds to TRBD1 (5 bases). The CDR3 covers 13 residues. The germline gives CDR1 SGHDT, CDR2 YYEEEE. Trimming removed 0 bases from V and 7 bases from J, with 9 bases in between. CDR3 nucleotide sequence: TGTGCCAGCAGCTTGGGCAGGGCCAATACGCAGTATTTT. This gives the protein CASSLGRANTQYF.

The J gene is TRBJ2-5, the V gene TRBV12-5; D is possibly TRBD1 (6 bases). Trimming removed 5 bases at V and 5 bases at J, with 15 bases between. CDR3 length: 14 amino acids. Germline CDR1 LGHNT, CDR2 FRNRAP. The CDR3 DNA sequence: TGTGCTAGTGGTACCGTACAGGGTTGGGAGACCCAGTACTTC. Protein sequence: CASGTVQGWETQYF.

This clonotype showed up many times. This chain uses TRBV5-1 with TRBJ2-3, with 7 bases that match TRBD1. The CDR3 spans 14 residues. Losses at the gene ends were 7 bases for V and 2 bases for J; bases not matched to a gene: 7. Germline V CDR1 and CDR2: SGHRS, YFSETQ. This chain's CDR3 is CASLRGQNTDTQYF. The CDR3 DNA follows: TGCGCCAGCCTCAGGGGACAGAACACAGATACGCAGTATTTT.

In this sample, this clonotype turned up many times. V is TRBV10-3 and J is TRBJ1-5; 10 bases line up with TRBD1. CDR3 length: 15 amino acids. V lost 9 bases, J lost 6 bases, and 11 bases stayed unmatched. Germline V CDR1 and CDR2: ENHRY, SYGVKD. As DNA, the CDR3 is TGTGCCATTTCCTCCGGGACAGGGGAGGGTCAGCCCCAGCATTTT. This gives the protein CAISSGTGEGQPQHF.

The table lists this clonotype with many counts. This chain connects TRBV5-1 to TRBJ2-2; D ambiguous. Germline loops: CDR1 SGHRS, CDR2 YFSETQ. CDR3 size: 15 residues. Trimming stripped 7 bases from V and 4 bases from J, with 17 bases between. Here the CDR3 DNA reads TGCGCCAGCCGACCTAACCTAGGTGGCACCGGGGAGCTGTTTTTT. Residues: CASRPNLGGTGELFF.

This clonotype was recorded many times. The J gene is TRBJ2-4, the V gene TRBV29-1, with TRBD1 matching 7 bases. Trimming cost V 3 bases and J 9 bases; bases outside gene matches: 5. The CDR3 contains 12 residues. Germline assignment: CDR1 SQVTM and CDR2 ANQGSEA. The CDR3 loop is CSVDSAGGIQYF. Written as DNA, the CDR3 is TGCAGCGTTGATTCTGCAGGGGGCATTCAGTACTTC.

This clonotype showed up many times. The rearrangement joins TRBV20-1 to TRBJ2-5; 9 bases fit TRBD2. V dropped 2 bases and J dropped 10; count of bases not matched to a gene: 23. There are 18 residues in the CDR3. Germline V gene data show CDR1 as DFQATT and CDR2 as SNEGSKA (reference sequence). The CDR3 nucleotides are TGCAGTGCTAGACAGTACTGGGGGGGACTAGCCCCCCGCGAAGGCCAGTACTTC. It translates to CSARQYWGGLAPREGQYF.

The sample holds many counts of this clonotype. V usage is TRBV12-3 or TRBV12-4 and J usage is TRBJ1-6, with unresolved D. The CDR3 has 12 amino acids. V was pared by 6 bases and J by 8 bases, with 8 bases between. The chain's CDR3 is CASRSSYSPLHF. CDR3 nucleotide sequence: TGTGCCAGCAGATCCAGTTATTCACCCCTCCACTTT.

This clonotype appeared many times. CDR3 bases: TGTGCCAGCAGCTTGGAGTTGACTACGAACACCGGGGAGCTGTTTTTT. Encoded protein: CASSLELTTNTGELFF. The chain is built from TRBV5-6 and TRBJ2-2, with D maybe TRBD2 (5 bases). The CDR3 is 16 residues long. V was cut by 0 bases and J by 0 bases, with 9 bases left in between. CDR1 is SGHDT and CDR2 is YYEEEE in the germline V gene.